This TCR beta chain is drawn from a study of blood T cells in healthy people across ages. Germline-derived CDR1 and CDR2 are LGHNA and YSLEER. This CDR3 is 16 amino acids long. The second PCR ran roughly 6 to 12 cycles with a sample-barcoded 5' primer and J-beta primers. TCRdb redid the calling of the 5' RACE reads with MiXCR, one entry per CDR3 protein. The sample has around 1,100,000 distinct CDR3 sequences, roughly two fifths seen once; the top ten hold 13%. This clonotype was recorded only once. One end of the junction is discordant with germline, which a read error may explain. Sequenced: blood. The receptor's source is a man between 18 and 29 years old in good health. V is TRBV4-3 and J is TRBJ2-1, with no clear D. The J call may be faulty, since TRBJ2-7 better matches the DNA end. The CDR3 is CAGSQDKWRGYNEQYF. The CDR3 DNA reads TGCGCCGGCAGCCAAGATAAGTGGCGCGGCTACAATGAGCAGTACTTC.